This T cell receptor beta chain appears in the sequencing data of a study of vaccination effects on CD4 cells after COVID-19. Measured with immunoSEQ multiplex PCR; TCRdb has only the in-frame clones, and not every one. This table holds 45,000 or so clones, roughly four fifths found once. To note about this clone: The antigen is undetermined.

Having been cultured for ten to eleven days, the cells underwent CD4+ T cell isolation. The source of this sequence is a human donor who had a prior SARS-CoV-2 infection. The sequencing used CD4+ T cells from PBMCs cultured without peptide, collected before COVID-19 vaccination.

This CDR3 is CASSLALAGGPPYEQYF. The CDR3 DNA sequence: TGCGCCAGCAGCTTGGCCTTGGCGGGGGGGCCCCCCTACGAGCAGTACTTC. J is TRBJ2-7 and V is TRBV5-1; 9 bases fit TRBD2. The CDR3 has 17 amino acids. Germline-derived CDR1 and CDR2 are SGHRS and YFSETQ. The V and J ends lost 0 bases and 2 bases, in that order; junction bases with no gene match: 9.